These 20 T cell receptor beta chains were all obtained from the same sample, sequenced in a study of regulatory T cells in long-lasting Graves disease. The time point was: newly diagnosed GD, antithyroid drugs for less than 3 months. Construction of the TCR library relied on RNA isolated from PBMCs. For TCR beta, libraries came from iRepertoire HTBI primers and Arm-PCR of CDR3 regions. MiXCR, run by TCRdb on the multiplex PCR reads, gives a single entry per CDR3 protein. Here the sample spans roughly 440,000 distinct CDR3 sequences, roughly 17% being singletons. This sample also belongs to another study, concerning T cells in Graves' hyperthyroidism and ophthalmopathy.

Sequenced material: peripheral blood mononuclear cells (PBMCs), taken at new diagnosis, from a patient treated with antithyroid drugs. The source of these receptors is a woman younger than 35 with Graves disease.

Note on this clonotype: The junction differs from germline at one of its ends, possibly a read error. The V and J genes are TRBV10-3 and TRBJ1-3; 9 bases map to TRBD1. Germline CDR1 ENHRY, CDR2 SYGVKD. The CDR3 sequence is 14 residues long. The CDR3 spells CAVSWDRAGYTIYF. In nucleotides, the CDR3 is TGTGCCGTCAGCTGGGACAGGGCTGGGTACACCATATATTTT.

This clonotype has at least ten counts. The chain joins TRBV12-3 or TRBV12-4 to TRBJ1-1, with D hard to call. CDR3 length: 13 residues. With 6 bases removed from V and 2 bases from J, the gap between germline ends came to 10 bases. The CDR3 sequence: CASRAGLNTEAFF. CDR3 nucleotides: TGTGCCAGCAGAGCCGGCTTAAACACTGAAGCTTTCTTT.

A word on this clonotype: The CDR3 does not end in the conserved phenylalanine or tryptophan, so this is likely a read error. This chain uses TRBV27 with TRBJ1-1; no firm D call. CDR1 is MNHEY and CDR2 is SMNVEV in the germline V gene (reference sequence). Deletions cut 0 bases from V and 4 bases from J, with 6 bases between. The CDR3 consists of 13 residues. The CDR3 DNA follows: TGTGCCAGCAGTTTATCACGGGGCACTGAAGCTTTCCTT. It translates to CASSLSRGTEAFL.

The V gene is TRBV9, the J gene TRBJ2-5, with 7 bases matching TRBD2. Germline V gene data show CDR1 as SGDLS and CDR2 as YYNGEE. V was pared by 9 bases and J by 3 bases, with 11 bases of the junction left unmatched. The CDR3 runs to 14 residues. The chain's CDR3 is CATNRGELKETQYF. DNA for the CDR3: TGTGCCACCAATCGGGGGGAACTCAAAGAGACCCAGTACTTC.

V gene TRBV12-3 or TRBV12-4 combines with J gene TRBJ2-1, with TRBD2 identical over 7 bases. The CDR3 has 12 residues. Trimming at V came to 5 bases and at J to 15 bases, leaving 10 bases not matched to a gene. The CDR3 DNA follows: TGTGCCAGCAGTGCTTCTAGGACGGGGGGGTTCTTC. Amino acid sequence: CASSASRTGGFF.

This clonotype was counted ten times or more. CDR3 sequence reads: CASKYSDGSMNTEAFF. DNA of the CDR3: TGTGCCAGCAAATATTCCGACGGCTCTATGAACACTGAAGCTTTCTTT. The rearrangement joins TRBV28 to TRBJ1-1, with no clear D. The CDR3 has 16 amino acids. Germline V lookup: CDR1 MDHEN, CDR2 SYDVKM. Trimming shortened V by 7 bases and J by 0 bases, and 18 bases separated the two germline ends.

This clonotype was detected once. V and J are TRBV29-1 and TRBJ1-4, with D hard to call. This CDR3 contains 14 residues. Germline CDR1 SQVTM, CDR2 ANQGSEA. Trimming left V 0 bases short and J 7 bases short, with 12 bases between. CDR3: CSVEDDLLGEKLFF. CDR3 in DNA: TGCAGCGTTGAAGATGATCTCTTGGGTGAAAAACTGTTTTTT.

The CDR3 region is CASRYSNGELFF. CDR3 coding DNA: TGTGCCAGCCGCTACTCTAACGGGGAGCTGTTTTTT. The gene calls are TRBV27 and TRBJ2-2; no clear D gene. V shed 8 bases and J shed 7 bases, with 11 bases lying between them. This CDR3 spans 12 amino acids. Per germline, CDR1 MNHEY and CDR2 SMNVEV (reference sequence).

Turning to this clonotype: Relative to the germline gene, one junction end is altered; a read error may explain this. The chain uses TRBV12-3 or TRBV12-4 and TRBJ2-1, with 10 positions matching TRBD2. The CDR3 runs to 15 residues. The CDR3 sequence is CASTSGLASSNEQFF. CDR3 nucleotides: TGTGCCAGCACCTCGGGACTAGCGTCCTCCAATGAGCAGTTCTTC.

This chain's CDR3 is CASSLTRLAGSYNEQFF. The DNA for the CDR3 is TGTGCCAGCAGCCTCACCCGACTAGCCGGATCCTACAATGAGCAGTTCTTC. The V gene is TRBV27, the J gene TRBJ2-1; 7 bases line up with TRBD2. With V trimmed by 6 bases and J by 1 base, 12 bases remained unmatched. Germline V gives CDR1 MNHEY, CDR2 SMNVEV (reference sequence). This CDR3 comprises 17 residues.

This clonotype appeared a few times. CDR3 in DNA: TGTGCCAGCAGTTTGGGCACTTCCATGAACACTGAAGCTTTCTTT. Its protein product is CASSLGTSMNTEAFF. The rearrangement links TRBV12-3 or TRBV12-4 to TRBJ1-1; D not resolved. The CDR3 totals 15 residues. V gave up 3 bases and J gave up 0 bases, with 11 bases separating them.

This clonotype was recorded at least ten times. The rearrangement uses TRBV28 and TRBJ2-5; TRBD1 or TRBD2 may be the D gene (6 bases each). This CDR3 has 15 residues. V shed 7 bases and J shed 1 base, with 16 bases lying between them. CDR1 is MDHEN, CDR2 SYDVKM, per germline. CDR3 amino acids: CASTGGGGAQETQYF. CDR3 DNA: TGTGCCAGCACCGGAGGGGGAGGAGCCCAAGAGACCCAGTACTTC.

This clonotype was picked up a small number of times. The chain has TRBV5-1 and TRBJ2-1; 7 positions match TRBD1. The CDR3 has 16 amino acids. Per germline, CDR1 SGHRS and CDR2 YFSETQ. V lost 2 bases, J lost 4 bases, and 9 bases stayed unmatched. CDR3 in DNA: TGCGCCAGCAGCTTCGGGGCCGGGACAGAATACAATGAGCAGTTCTTC. It is translated as CASSFGAGTEYNEQFF.

There are a few counts of this clonotype. This chain uses TRBV20-1 with TRBJ1-6; D is possibly TRBD1 (5 bases). Trimming removed 4 bases at V and 11 bases at J, with 18 bases between. The CDR3 has 14 amino acids. In germline, CDR1 is DFQATT, CDR2 SNEGSKA (reference sequence). The CDR3 nucleotides are TGCAGTGCTATGGACACCCGAGGGAGGGCACCCCTCCACTTT. It codes for CSAMDTRGRAPLHF.

The rearrangement uses TRBV19 and TRBJ2-1; 8 nucleotides agree with TRBD2. There are 14 residues in the CDR3. The germline gives CDR1 LNHDA, CDR2 SQIVND (reference sequence). V shed 8 bases and J 10 bases; nucleotides not matched to a gene: 13. The CDR3: CASRGLDLPGEQFF. The CDR3 DNA sequence: TGTGCCAGTCGGGGACTAGACCTACCGGGGGAGCAGTTCTTC. Full variable domain (rest looked up from reference TRBV19 and TRBJ2-1): DGGITQSPKYLFRKEGQNVTLSCEQNLNHDAMYWYRQDPGQGLRLIYYSQIVNDFQKGDIAEGYSVSREKKESFPLTVTSAQKNPTAFYLCASRGLDLPGEQFFGPGTRLTVL.

The table lists this clonotype with a few counts. The CDR3 DNA reads as TGTGCCAGCAGCGTAGGTGGACTAGCGGGAGAGCAGTACTTC. It encodes CASSVGGLAGEQYF. This rearrangement joins TRBV9 to TRBJ2-7; TRBD2 matches at 12 bases. The CDR3 totals 14 residues. V shed 0 bases, J shed 7 bases, and the junction held 2 bases outside the gene matches. Germline values: CDR1 SGDLS, CDR2 YYNGEE.

This clonotype was found many times. The chain combines TRBV7-2 with TRBJ2-7; 10 bases agree with TRBD2. The CDR3 loop spans 17 amino acids. Germline V lookup: CDR1 SGHTA, CDR2 FQGNSA. The trim removed 3 bases at V and 7 bases at J, leaving 15 bases unmatched. In DNA, the CDR3 is TGTGCCAGCAGCTTGTTGTCTAGCGGGAGTCGAAGTCGGGAGCAGTACTTC. Its protein product is CASSLLSSGSRSREQYF.

Many counts were recorded for this clonotype. The chain recombines TRBV2 with TRBJ2-7; maybe TRBD2 (6 bases). Germline V CDR1 and CDR2: SNHLY, FYNNEI. V lost 9 bases to trimming and J lost 7 bases, with 22 bases between them. This CDR3 region has 14 residues. The CDR3 DNA reads TGTGCCAGTAACCGGGACTGGTCCTACGTTGAGCAGTACTTC. Amino acid sequence: CASNRDWSYVEQYF.

The V call is TRBV7-2, the J call TRBJ2-2; unclear D gene. This CDR3 comprises 14 residues. CDR1 SGHTA and CDR2 FQGNSA come from the germline V gene. Between the trimmed V and J ends, which lost 1 base and 4 bases, there was a span of 7 bases. The CDR3 nucleotides read TGTGCCAGCAGCTTAGATCGCGCCACCGGGGAGCTGTTTTTT. Amino acid sequence: CASSLDRATGELFF. The full variable domain, completed using reference TRBV7-2 and TRBJ2-2, is GAGVSQSPSNKVTEKGKDVELRCDPISGHTALYWYRQSLGQGLEFLIYFQGNSAPDKSGLPSDRFSAERTGGSVSTLTIQRTQQEDSAVYLCASSLDRATGELFFGEGSRLTVL.

The sample holds a few counts of this clonotype. The chain has TRBV27 and TRBJ1-2; D ambiguous. The CDR3 covers 16 residues. CDR1 is MNHEY and CDR2 is SMNVEV in the germline V gene (reference sequence). Trimming took off 3 bases at V and 3 bases at J, with 17 bases between the two ends. DNA for the CDR3: TGTGCCAGCAGTTTCGCGGCGGGAAATTATGACTATGGCTACACCTTC. Translation gives CASSFAAGNYDYGYTF.